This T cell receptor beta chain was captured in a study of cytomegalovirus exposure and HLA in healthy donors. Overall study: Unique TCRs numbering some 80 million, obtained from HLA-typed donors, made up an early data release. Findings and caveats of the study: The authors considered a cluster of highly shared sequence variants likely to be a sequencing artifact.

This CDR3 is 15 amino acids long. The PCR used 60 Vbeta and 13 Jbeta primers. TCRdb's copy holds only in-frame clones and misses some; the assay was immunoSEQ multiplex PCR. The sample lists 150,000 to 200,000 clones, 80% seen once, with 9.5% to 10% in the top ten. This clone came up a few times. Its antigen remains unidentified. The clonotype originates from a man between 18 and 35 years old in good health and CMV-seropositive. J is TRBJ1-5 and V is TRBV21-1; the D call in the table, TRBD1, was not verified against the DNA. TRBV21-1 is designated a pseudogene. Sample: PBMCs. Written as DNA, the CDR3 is TGTGCCAGAGACAGGGCTCGGGATATCAATCAGCCCCAGCATTTT. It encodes CARDRARDINQPQHF.